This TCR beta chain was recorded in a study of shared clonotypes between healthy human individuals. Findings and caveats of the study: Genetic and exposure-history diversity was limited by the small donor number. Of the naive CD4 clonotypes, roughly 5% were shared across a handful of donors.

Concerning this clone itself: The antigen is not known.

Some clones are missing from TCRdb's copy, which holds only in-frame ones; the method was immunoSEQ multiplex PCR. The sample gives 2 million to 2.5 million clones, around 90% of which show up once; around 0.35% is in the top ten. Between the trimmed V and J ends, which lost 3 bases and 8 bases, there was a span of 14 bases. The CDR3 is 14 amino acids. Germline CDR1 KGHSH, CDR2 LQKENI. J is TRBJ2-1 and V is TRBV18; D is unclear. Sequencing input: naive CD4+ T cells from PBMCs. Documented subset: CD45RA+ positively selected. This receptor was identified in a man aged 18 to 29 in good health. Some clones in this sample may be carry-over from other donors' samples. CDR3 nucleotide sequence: TGTGCCAGCTCACCGCCGACGGGCTGGTATGAGCAGTTCTTC. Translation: CASSPPTGWYEQFF.